This T cell receptor beta chain was recovered during a study of T cells after yellow fever vaccination. The V end lost 5 bases, the J end lost 11 bases, and 15 bases lay between the germline ends. The CDR3 length is 12 residues. TCRdb fed the 5' RACE reads into MiXCR, producing one record per CDR3 protein. This sample has approximately 550,000 distinct CDR3 sequences, with about 19% found just once. Study-level findings and limits: A limited proportion of clonotypes was detected within both the CD4 and CD8 compartments. Primary-vaccination clones mostly resurfaced post-booster (just under 98% CD4, just under 90% CD8). When the response was secondary, it was weaker but reached its peak faster, day 5 versus 15.

A few counts support this clonotype. What it recognizes is unknown. The gene calls are TRBV12-3 or TRBV12-4 and TRBJ2-5, with D perhaps TRBD2 (6 bases). This TCR derives from a man aged 30 to 45 who received the YFV17D yellow fever vaccine. The specimen was PBMCs, collected 15 days after the yellow fever booster vaccination. The CDR3 here is CASSAGRPPQYF. DNA for the CDR3: TGTGCCAGCAGTGCGGGACGGCCCCCTCAGTACTTC.